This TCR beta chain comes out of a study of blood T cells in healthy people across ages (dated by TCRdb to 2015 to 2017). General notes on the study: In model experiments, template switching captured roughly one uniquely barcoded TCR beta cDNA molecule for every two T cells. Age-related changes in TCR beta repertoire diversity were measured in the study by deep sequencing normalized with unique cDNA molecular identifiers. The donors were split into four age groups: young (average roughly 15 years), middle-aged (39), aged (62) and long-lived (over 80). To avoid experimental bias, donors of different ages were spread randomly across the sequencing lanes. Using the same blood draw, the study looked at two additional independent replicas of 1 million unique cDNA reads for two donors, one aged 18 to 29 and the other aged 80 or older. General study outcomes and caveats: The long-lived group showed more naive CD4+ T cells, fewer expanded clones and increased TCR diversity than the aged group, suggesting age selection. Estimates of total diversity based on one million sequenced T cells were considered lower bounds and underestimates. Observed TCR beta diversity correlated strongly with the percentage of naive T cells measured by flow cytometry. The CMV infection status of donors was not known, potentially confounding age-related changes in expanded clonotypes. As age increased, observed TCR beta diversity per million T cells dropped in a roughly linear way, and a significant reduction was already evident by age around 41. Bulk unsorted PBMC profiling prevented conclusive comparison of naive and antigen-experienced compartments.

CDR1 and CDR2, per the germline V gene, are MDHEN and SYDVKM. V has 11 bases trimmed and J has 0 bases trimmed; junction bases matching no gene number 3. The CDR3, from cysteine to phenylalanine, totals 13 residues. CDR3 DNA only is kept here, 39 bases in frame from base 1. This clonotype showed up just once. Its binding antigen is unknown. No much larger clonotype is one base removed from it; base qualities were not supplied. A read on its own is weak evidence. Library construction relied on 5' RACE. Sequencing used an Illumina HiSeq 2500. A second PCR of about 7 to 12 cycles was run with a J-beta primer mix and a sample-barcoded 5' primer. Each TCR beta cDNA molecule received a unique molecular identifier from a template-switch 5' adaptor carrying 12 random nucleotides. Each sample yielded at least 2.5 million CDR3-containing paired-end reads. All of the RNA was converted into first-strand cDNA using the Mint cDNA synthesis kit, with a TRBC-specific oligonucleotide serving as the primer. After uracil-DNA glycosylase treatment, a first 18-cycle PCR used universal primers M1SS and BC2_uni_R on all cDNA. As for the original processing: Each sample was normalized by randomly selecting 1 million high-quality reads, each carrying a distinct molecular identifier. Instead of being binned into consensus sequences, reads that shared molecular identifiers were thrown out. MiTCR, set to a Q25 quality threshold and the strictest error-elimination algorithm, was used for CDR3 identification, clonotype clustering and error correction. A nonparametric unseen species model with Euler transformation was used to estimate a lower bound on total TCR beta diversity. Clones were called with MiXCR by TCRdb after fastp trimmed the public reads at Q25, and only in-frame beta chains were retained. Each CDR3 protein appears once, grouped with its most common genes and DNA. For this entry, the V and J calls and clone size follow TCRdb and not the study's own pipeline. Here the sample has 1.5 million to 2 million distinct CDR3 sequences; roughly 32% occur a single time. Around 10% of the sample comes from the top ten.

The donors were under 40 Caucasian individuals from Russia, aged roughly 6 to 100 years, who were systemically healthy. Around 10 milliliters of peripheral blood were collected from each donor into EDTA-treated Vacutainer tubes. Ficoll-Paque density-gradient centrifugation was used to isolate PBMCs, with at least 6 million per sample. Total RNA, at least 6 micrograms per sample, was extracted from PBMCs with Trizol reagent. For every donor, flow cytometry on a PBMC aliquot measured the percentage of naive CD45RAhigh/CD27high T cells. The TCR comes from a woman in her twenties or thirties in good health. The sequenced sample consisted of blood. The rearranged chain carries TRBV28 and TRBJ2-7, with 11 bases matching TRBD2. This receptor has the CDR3 CALTSGTSYEQYF. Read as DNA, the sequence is TGTGCCCTGACTAGCGGGACCTCCTACGAGCAGTACTTC. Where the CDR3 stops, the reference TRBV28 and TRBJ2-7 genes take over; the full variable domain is DVKVTQSSRYLVKRTGEKVFLECVQDMDHENMFWYRQDPGLGLRLIYFSYDVKMKEKGDIPEGYSVSREKKERFSLILESASTNQTSMYLCALTSGTSYEQYFGPGTRLTVT.